What follows are 26 T cell receptor beta chains derived from one specimen sequenced in a study of T cells in Graves' hyperthyroidism and ophthalmopathy. Researchers amplified the TCR beta CDR3 regions from RNA transcripts. The TCR CDR3 first-round RT-PCR relied on the HTBI primer set. Each CDR3 protein gets one entry after TCRdb re-called the multiplex PCR reads with MiXCR. Of roughly 500,000 distinct CDR3 sequences detected, roughly 25% appear once; the ten largest clones hold approximately 10%. The specimen sequenced was blood. The receptor set was obtained from a woman aged 25 to 45 with Graves' ophthalmopathy.

This clonotype was seen repeatedly, ten times or more. V is TRBV30 and J is TRBJ1-2, with D unclear. Deletions cut 0 bases from V and 4 bases from J, with 9 bases between. This CDR3 region has 13 residues. Germline-derived CDR1 and CDR2 are GTSNPN and SVGIG (reference sequence). For the CDR3, the DNA is TGTGCCTGGAGTGTACAAGGGTCCTATGGCTACACCTTC. This encodes CAWSVQGSYGYTF.

This clonotype was seen many times. V usage is TRBV20-1 and J usage is TRBJ1-2; D is ambiguous. The CDR3 contains 11 residues. V lost 3 bases to trimming and J lost 6 bases, with 8 bases between them. Germline loops: CDR1 DFQATT, CDR2 SNEGSKA (reference sequence). The CDR3 reads CSASSADGYTF. As DNA, the CDR3 is TGCAGTGCTAGTTCCGCTGATGGCTACACCTTC.

In this sample, this clonotype turned up many times. This chain uses TRBV19 with TRBJ1-1; D may be TRBD1 (6 bases). Germline V gene lookup returns CDR1 LNHDA and CDR2 SQIVND (reference sequence). V gave up 9 bases and J gave up 1 base, with 15 bases separating them. This CDR3 has 14 residues. The CDR3 DNA reads TGTGCCAGCGGAGGGCGGGGACAGAACACTGAAGCTTTCTTT. Translating gives CASGGRGQNTEAFF.

This clonotype has a count of ten or more. A much larger clone differs from this one at a single base, so this may be a read error. The rearrangement joins TRBV6-2 or TRBV6-3 to TRBJ1-1; 8 bases map to TRBD1. CDR3 length equals 14 residues. Trimming took 10 bases from V and 1 from J; bases not matched to a gene: 8. The germline V gene has CDR1 MNHEY and CDR2 SVGEGT. CDR3 DNA: TGTGCCAACGCAAAGACAGGGGCGAACACTGAAGCTTTCTTT. Translating gives CANAKTGANTEAFF.

Written as DNA, the CDR3 is TGTGCCAGCAGTTACGTAGAGGGAATCCCTGGAAACACCATATATTTT. As protein: CASSYVEGIPGNTIYF. The rearrangement joins TRBV6-5 to TRBJ1-3; D gene ambiguous. The CDR3 is 16 residues long. Germline CDR1 and CDR2: MNHEY and SVGAGI. Trimming took 2 bases from V and 2 from J, leaving 13 bases between them.

This clonotype has ten or more counts. This sequence joins TRBV7-2 and TRBJ1-1; D call uncertain. The CDR3 contains 15 residues. Germline assignment: CDR1 SGHTA and CDR2 FQGNSA. V lost 3 bases and J 2 bases, leaving 13 bases between the germline ends. The CDR3 DNA is TGTGCCAGCAGCTTGGGAGGGTGGGTAAACACTGAAGCTTTCTTT. It translates to CASSLGGWVNTEAFF.

This clonotype was seen at least ten times. The rearrangement links TRBV20-1 to TRBJ2-5; 7 bases agree with TRBD1. Germline values: CDR1 DFQATT, CDR2 SNEGSKA (reference sequence). This CDR3 spans 12 amino acids. CDR3 in amino acids: CSLPGQIIAQYF. The CDR3 coding sequence is TGCAGCCTCCCGGGACAGATTATAGCCCAGTACTTC.

This clonotype was found a few times. The rearrangement links TRBV13 to TRBJ2-1; no clear D gene. CDR1 and CDR2 from the germline V gene are PRHDT and FYEKMQ (reference sequence). With 4 bases removed from V and 9 bases from J, the gap between germline ends came to 10 bases. The CDR3 is made up of 12 amino acids. The CDR3 nucleotides are TGTGCCAGCAGCTGGGGTGCAGTTGAGCAGTTCTTC. It yields the protein CASSWGAVEQFF.

This clonotype was detected ten times or more. This chain joins TRBV6-2 or TRBV6-3 and TRBJ2-7, with a possible D match to TRBD1 (5 bases). The CDR3 length is 14 residues. CDR1 is MNHEY, CDR2 SVGEGT, per germline. V was clipped by 6 bases and J by 3 bases, with 15 bases between them. The CDR3 DNA is TGTGCCAGCAGCCCCAACCCGACAGTCTACGAGCAGTACTTC. Translated, it gives CASSPNPTVYEQYF.

At least ten counts were recorded for this clonotype. The rearrangement uses TRBV5-1 and TRBJ2-5; TRBD1 is a possible D gene (5 bases). CDR3 length: 13 residues. Germline-derived CDR1 and CDR2 are SGHRS and YFSETQ. V shed 5 bases and J shed 4 bases, with 12 bases lying between them. The CDR3 DNA is TGCGCCAGCAGGGCAGGGAAATCAGAGACCCAGTACTTC. As protein: CASRAGKSETQYF.

This chain uses TRBV29-1 with TRBJ1-1; 7 bases are a match to TRBD1. The V segment lost 4 bases and the J segment 0 bases; nucleotides outside the gene matches: 8. CDR1 SQVTM and CDR2 ANQGSEA come from the germline V gene. The CDR3 covers 15 residues. The CDR3 loop reads CSVGQGVPMNTEAFF. In nucleotides, the CDR3 is TGCAGCGTTGGGCAGGGGGTGCCAATGAACACTGAAGCTTTCTTT.

The V call is TRBV28, the J call TRBJ1-1, with 9 bases matching TRBD1. From germline, CDR1 is MDHEN and CDR2 SYDVKM. The CDR3 is 14 residues long. J was trimmed by 3 bases and V by 8 bases; bases with no gene match: 7. This chain's CDR3 is CASGGTGYDTEAFF. The CDR3 DNA follows: TGTGCCAGCGGTGGGACAGGGTATGACACTGAAGCTTTCTTT.

This clonotype has only a few counts. The rearrangement joins TRBV6-1 to TRBJ1-6; TRBD1 might be the D (5 bases). Germline V gives CDR1 MNHNS, CDR2 SASEGT. The CDR3 loop spans 14 amino acids. Trimming removed 5 bases at V and 8 bases at J, with 13 bases between. The CDR3 region is CASSTQGFDSPLHF. CDR3 nucleotide sequence: TGTGCCAGCAGTACCCAGGGATTTGATTCACCCCTCCACTTT.

V is TRBV20-1 and J is TRBJ2-5; 7 nucleotides align to TRBD1. V was pared by 5 bases and J by 0 bases, with 12 bases of the junction left unmatched. The CDR3 covers 16 residues. The germline V gene encodes CDR1 DFQATT and CDR2 SNEGSKA (reference sequence). The CDR3 protein is CSAPPGTASYQETQYF. The CDR3 DNA follows: TGCAGTGCTCCTCCCGGGACAGCTTCGTACCAAGAGACCCAGTACTTC.

The chain has TRBV20-1 and TRBJ1-5; a weak D match, TRBD1 (6 bases). The CDR3 contains 12 residues. The V end was cut by 2 bases, the J end by 7 bases, with 9 bases between. The germline V gene encodes CDR1 DFQATT and CDR2 SNEGSKA (reference sequence). CDR3 sequence (DNA): TGCAGTGCTAGAACAGGGAAACAGCCCCAGCATTTT. The encoded protein is CSARTGKQPQHF.

This clonotype was found many times. The chain joins TRBV29-1 to TRBJ2-4; 9 bases are shared with TRBD1. This CDR3 contains 17 residues. Germline CDR1 SQVTM, CDR2 ANQGSEA. J was trimmed by 0 bases and V by 4 bases; bases with no gene match: 10. The CDR3: CSVVGQGPPLAKNIQYF. As DNA, the CDR3 is TGCAGCGTTGTCGGACAGGGGCCACCTCTAGCCAAAAACATTCAGTACTTC. Full variable domain (remainder filled in from reference TRBV29-1 and TRBJ2-4): SAVISQKPSRDICQRGTSLTIQCQVDSQVTMMFWYRQQPGQSLTLIATANQGSEATYESGFVIDKFPISRPNLTFSTLTVSNMSPEDSSIYLCSVVGQGPPLAKNIQYFGAGTRLSVL.

In its sample, this clonotype was seen many times. The chain is built from TRBV12-3 or TRBV12-4 and TRBJ1-2, with a tentative D call TRBD1 (6 bases). CDR3 length: 14 amino acids. Trimming took 5 bases from V and 3 from J, leaving 13 bases between them. This chain's CDR3 is CASSNTGLYYGYTF. The CDR3 DNA follows: TGTGCCAGCAGTAATACAGGGCTCTACTATGGCTACACCTTC.

The chain links TRBV20-1 to TRBJ1-2; perhaps TRBD1 as D (5 bases). V was shortened by 7 bases and J by 4 bases, with 13 bases between the two germline ends. The CDR3 is made up of 12 amino acids. From germline, CDR1 is DFQATT and CDR2 SNEGSKA (reference sequence). The CDR3 loop is CSGGTGAYGYTF. In DNA form, the CDR3 reads TGCAGTGGAGGGACCGGAGCCTATGGCTACACCTTC.

The chain employs TRBV12-3 or TRBV12-4 and TRBJ2-2, with D hard to call. V lost 5 bases, J lost 8 bases, and 9 bases lay in between. The CDR3 runs to 12 residues. Written as DNA, the CDR3 is TGTGCCAGCAGTACCGGTGGGGGGGAGCTGTTTTTT. Its translation is CASSTGGGELFF.

This clonotype was found many times. The chain links TRBV28 to TRBJ1-5; D might be TRBD1 (5 bases). The CDR3 consists of 15 residues. Germline V gene sequence: CDR1 MDHEN, CDR2 SYDVKM. The V gene lost 1 base and the J gene lost 2 bases, with 9 bases spanning the gap. CDR3 in amino acids: CASSLSGWRNQPQHF. DNA of the CDR3: TGTGCCAGCAGTTTATCAGGGTGGCGCAATCAGCCCCAGCATTTT.

The rearrangement links TRBV7-3 to TRBJ1-1; D remains ambiguous. V lost 1 base, J lost 1 base, and 13 bases lay in between. Germline-derived CDR1 and CDR2 are SGHTA and FQGTGA. This CDR3 is built from 16 residues. This CDR3 reads CASSLRGYSGNTEAFF. CDR3 nucleotide sequence: TGTGCCAGCAGCTTAAGGGGATACTCTGGGAACACTGAAGCTTTCTTT.

There are a few counts of this clonotype. A much larger clone differs from this one at a single base, so this may be a read error. V is TRBV20-1 and J is TRBJ2-5; 10 bases agree with TRBD2. The CDR3 has 18 amino acids. J lost 2 bases, V lost 6 bases, and 18 bases had no gene match. CDR1 and CDR2 from the germline V gene are DFQATT and SNEGSKA (reference sequence). The CDR3: CSAVGGLAGDNLQETQYF. The CDR3 DNA reads as TGCAGTGCCGTGGGGGGGCTAGCGGGGGACAACCTTCAAGAGACCCAGTACTTC.

The chain has TRBV29-1 and TRBJ2-5, with no clear D. V lost 2 bases to trimming and J lost 1 base, with 8 bases between them. CDR3 length equals 13 residues. Germline V gene data show CDR1 as SQVTM and CDR2 as ANQGSEA. The DNA of the CDR3 is TGCAGCGTTGAACAGCAGACCCAAGAGACCCAGTACTTC. This sequence encodes CSVEQQTQETQYF.

This clonotype was detected only a few times. V is TRBV10-3 and J is TRBJ1-1; 11 bases map to TRBD1. CDR3 length: 12 residues. The V and J ends lost 2 bases and 11 bases, in that order; junction bases with no gene match: 1. Germline V lookup: CDR1 ENHRY, CDR2 SYGVKD. The CDR3 loop is CAISERDRGAFF. The CDR3 DNA follows: TGTGCCATCAGTGAGAGGGACAGGGGGGCTTTCTTT.

This clonotype was seen ten or more times. J is TRBJ2-6 and V is TRBV15, with D unclear. Germline values: CDR1 LNHNV, CDR2 YYDKDF (reference sequence). V gave up 0 bases and J gave up 0 bases, with 3 bases separating them. The CDR3 contains 15 residues. CDR3 sequence reads: CATSRDYSGANVLTF. The CDR3 bases are TGTGCCACCAGCAGAGATTACTCTGGGGCCAACGTCCTGACTTTC.

The rearrangement joins TRBV6-1 to TRBJ1-5, with 9 bases that match TRBD1. The junction had 10 bases not matched to a gene; V was cut back by 4 bases and J by 6 bases. The CDR3 extends over 16 amino acids. Germline CDR1 is MNHNS and CDR2 is SASEGT. The CDR3 DNA reads as TGTGCCAGCAGTGGGGGGGACAGGGCGGTTGGTCAGCCCCAGCATTTT. This encodes CASSGGDRAVGQPQHF.